The source of this T cell receptor (beta chain) is a study of siplizumab effects on memory and regulatory T cells. Study-level results: Proliferating clones, CD4+ or CD8+, lacked an assignable naive or memory phenotype in roughly 75-96% of cases. Siplizumab conditions gave an average of 68.8% Treg-derived mappable alloreactive CD4+ clones, versus less than 35% for controls. The diversity of naive T cells seemed greater than that of memory cells, and their alloresponse contribution seemed major. Researchers did not confirm the suppressive function of proliferating Tregs from siplizumab cultures.

This CDR3 is built from 15 residues. CDR1 and CDR2 (germline): GTSNPN, SVGIG (reference sequence). With 3 bases removed from V and 0 bases from J, the gap between germline ends came to 13 bases. On this clone itself: What it recognizes is unknown.

The protocol was immunoSEQ multiplex PCR, while the TCRdb copy is restricted to in-frame clones and leaves out a portion. The data contain around 86,000 clones, 94% of them singletons. The sequenced sample was non-Treg CD4+ T cells sorted from blood. The rearrangement uses TRBV30 and TRBJ2-3; the D is unclear. The receptor's source is a human donor in good health. The CDR3 sequence is CAWSRNWVSTDTQYF. CDR3 nucleotides: TGTGCCTGGAGCCGTAACTGGGTTAGCACAGATACGCAGTATTTT.